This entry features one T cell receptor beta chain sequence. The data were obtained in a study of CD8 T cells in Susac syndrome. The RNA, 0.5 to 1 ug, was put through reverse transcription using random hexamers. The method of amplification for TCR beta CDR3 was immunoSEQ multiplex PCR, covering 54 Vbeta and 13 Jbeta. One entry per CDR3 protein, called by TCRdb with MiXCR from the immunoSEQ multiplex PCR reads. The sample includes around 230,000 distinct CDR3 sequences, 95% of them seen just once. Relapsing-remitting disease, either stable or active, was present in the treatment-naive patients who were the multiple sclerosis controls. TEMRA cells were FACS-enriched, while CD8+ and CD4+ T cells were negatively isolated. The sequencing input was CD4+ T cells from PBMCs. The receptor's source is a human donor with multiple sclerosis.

The CDR3 bases are TGCAGCGTGATTCCAGGGGACCCTTTGTACGAGCAGTACTTC. Translated, it gives CSVIPGDPLYEQYF. The genes are TRBV29-1 and TRBJ2-7, with a weak D call TRBD1 (6 bases). Germline assignment: CDR1 SQVTM and CDR2 ANQGSEA. V was shortened by 6 bases and J by 4 bases, with 19 bases between the two germline ends. This CDR3 has 14 amino acids.